This passage covers 15 T cell receptor beta chains from one sample sequenced in a study of blood T cells in healthy people across ages. Combining a sample-barcoded 5' primer with a J-beta primer mix, a second PCR ran for 7 to 11 cycles. Via MiXCR, TCRdb re-called the 5' RACE reads, giving one row per CDR3 protein. The sample includes some 1.5 million distinct CDR3 sequences, less than 45% seen only once; the top ten take less than 5%. Sequenced material: blood. Receptors originate from a woman between 18 and 29 years old in good health.

The chain couples TRBV6-2 or TRBV6-3 to TRBJ2-7; 7 bases align to TRBD2. The CDR3 runs 14 residues. With 2 bases clipped from V and 10 bases from J, the junction kept 11 bases outside the gene matches. CDR1 is MNHEY, CDR2 SVGEGT, per germline. DNA for the CDR3: TGTGCCAGCAGTTACGGGGGGGGGACCCTTACCCAGTACTTC. Its protein is CASSYGGGTLTQYF.

V is TRBV10-3 and J is TRBJ1-5; weak D call: TRBD1 (5 bases). Trimming removed 6 bases from V and 3 bases from J, with 18 bases in between. Per the germline V gene, CDR1 is ENHRY and CDR2 is SYGVKD. The CDR3 contains 16 residues. The CDR3 spells CAISDVRGSDNQPQHF. The CDR3 DNA reads as TGTGCCATCAGCGACGTTAGGGGCTCTGACAATCAGCCCCAGCATTTT.

This rearrangement joins TRBV27 to TRBJ2-7; D possibly corresponds to TRBD2 (6 bases). Trimming took 3 bases from V and 4 from J, leaving 19 bases between them. CDR1 MNHEY and CDR2 SMNVEV come from the germline V gene (reference sequence). This CDR3 spans 16 amino acids. The CDR3 DNA follows: TGTGCCAGCAGTTTCCTTGCTAGTGGGAGGAGGTACGAGCAGTACTTC. Its translation: CASSFLASGRRYEQYF.

This clonotype came up a few times. A read error may account for a junction end that differs from germline. This chain connects TRBV7-7 to TRBJ2-5, with a possible D match to TRBD1 (6 bases). Germline CDR1 SSHAT, CDR2 FNYEAQ (reference sequence). CDR3 size: 13 residues. CDR3 residues: CASSLSGVNEQYF. The CDR3 DNA reads as TGTGCTAGCAGCTTATCAGGGGTCAATGAGCAGTACTTC.

This rearrangement joins TRBV28 to TRBJ2-7; 10 nucleotides line up with TRBD2. The CDR3 spans 14 residues. Germline trimming cut 2 bases from V and 5 bases from J; bases unmatched to any gene: 3. The germline gives CDR1 MDHEN, CDR2 SYDVKM. CDR3 in amino acids: CASSLLAGAHEQYF. The CDR3, as DNA: TGTGCCAGCAGTTTACTAGCGGGAGCCCACGAGCAGTACTTC. Together with reference TRBV28 and TRBJ2-7, the CDR3 gives the full variable domain: DVKVTQSSRYLVKRTGEKVFLECVQDMDHENMFWYRQDPGLGLRLIYFSYDVKMKEKGDIPEGYSVSREKKERFSLILESASTNQTSMYLCASSLLAGAHEQYFGPGTRLTVT.

The chain uses TRBV7-9 and TRBJ1-3; TRBD1 matches 7 bases. V was pared by 5 bases and J by 8 bases, with 6 bases of the junction left unmatched. The CDR3 contains 13 residues. Germline CDR1 reads SEHNR; CDR2 reads FQNEAQ (reference sequence). The CDR3 loop is CASSKITGDTIYF. CDR3 DNA sequence: TGTGCCAGCAGCAAAATCACAGGGGACACCATATATTTT.

The CDR3 DNA sequence: TGCAGTGCTAGAAAGGCGGGAGGGCCCGAGCAGTACTTC. It specifies CSARKAGGPEQYF. The chain is built from TRBV20-1 and TRBJ2-7, with 9 positions matching TRBD2. V was clipped by 2 bases and J by 6 bases; unmatched bases: 5. Germline-derived CDR1 and CDR2 are DFQATT and SNEGSKA (reference sequence). This CDR3 has 13 amino acids.

The chain combines TRBV28 with TRBJ2-7; D possibly matches TRBD1 or TRBD2 (5 bases each). Trimming removed 7 bases at V and 4 bases at J, with 17 bases between. Germline CDR1 reads MDHEN; CDR2 reads SYDVKM. The CDR3 totals 14 residues. The CDR3 sequence is CASTEGFLFYEQYF. Here the CDR3 DNA reads TGTGCCAGCACCGAGGGGTTCCTCTTTTACGAGCAGTACTTC.

The V call is TRBV5-5, the J call TRBJ2-1; D is unresolved. CDR3 size: 21 residues. Germline V lookup: CDR1 SGHKS, CDR2 YYEKEE (reference sequence). The ends were cut back, 4 bases at V and 0 bases at J, with 29 bases in the middle. The CDR3 spells CASSPYRHLNSTGSSYNEQFF. Here the CDR3 DNA reads TGTGCCAGCAGCCCCTACCGGCACCTTAATAGCACCGGAAGCTCCTACAATGAGCAGTTCTTC.

V and J are TRBV7-2 and TRBJ2-4; 7 bases line up with TRBD1. The J call may not be correct, given that the DNA end is closer to TRBJ2-7. CDR3 length: 14 amino acids. Germline loops: CDR1 SGHTA, CDR2 FQGNSA. The CDR3 spells CASSFGRDSHEQYF. CDR3 sequence (DNA): TGTGCCAGCAGCTTTGGCCGGGACAGCCACGAGCAGTACTTC.

A few counts support this clonotype. J is TRBJ1-5 and V is TRBV6-1, with D uncertain. CDR3 length equals 13 residues. Germline CDR1 MNHNS, CDR2 SASEGT. The V gene lost 2 bases and the J gene lost 7 bases, with 9 bases spanning the gap. DNA of the CDR3: TGTGCCAGCAGTGAACCGTCCGGCCAGCCCCAGCATTTT. Amino acid sequence: CASSEPSGQPQHF.

This clonotype was recorded a few times. The chain employs TRBV5-6 and TRBJ1-5; no clear D gene. From germline, CDR1 is SGHDT and CDR2 YYEEEE. The CDR3 has 16 amino acids. Deletions cut 1 base from V and 0 bases from J, with 11 bases between. The CDR3 region is CASSLRPEYSNQPQHF. In DNA form, the CDR3 reads TGTGCCAGCAGCTTGAGGCCCGAGTATAGCAATCAGCCCCAGCATTTT.

This clonotype was seen more than once but under ten times. V gene TRBV4-3 combines with J gene TRBJ1-2; D remains unclear. V was pared by 4 bases and J by 2 bases, with 11 bases between. The CDR3 extends over 14 amino acids. Looked up from germline, CDR1 is LGHNA and CDR2 is YSLEER. CDR3 region: CASSRTDGNYGYTF. The CDR3 nucleotides read TGCGCCAGCAGCCGAACCGACGGGAACTATGGCTACACCTTC.

This sequence joins TRBV2 and TRBJ2-3, with unresolved D. The CDR3 is made up of 12 amino acids. Germline assignment: CDR1 SNHLY and CDR2 FYNNEI. V was pared by 7 bases and J by 4 bases, with 9 bases between. The CDR3 bases are TGTGCCAGCAACGTTGGGGCAGATACGCAGTATTTT. This sequence encodes CASNVGADTQYF. Complete variable domain (other parts from reference TRBV2 and TRBJ2-3): EPEVTQTPSHQVTQMGQEVILRCVPISNHLYFYWYRQILGQKVEFLVSFYNNEISEKSEIFDDQFSVERPDGSNFTLKIRSTKLEDSAMYFCASNVGADTQYFGPGTRLTVL.

This clonotype was counted between two and nine times. The V gene is TRBV7-9, the J gene TRBJ2-7, with D possibly being TRBD2 (5 bases). V lost 1 base, J lost 4 bases, and 11 bases lay in between. CDR3 length: 14 residues. CDR1 SEHNR and CDR2 FQNEAQ come from the germline V gene (reference sequence). The CDR3 protein is CASSLETRKYEQYF. CDR3 sequence (DNA): TGTGCCAGCAGCTTAGAAACTAGAAAGTACGAGCAGTACTTC.